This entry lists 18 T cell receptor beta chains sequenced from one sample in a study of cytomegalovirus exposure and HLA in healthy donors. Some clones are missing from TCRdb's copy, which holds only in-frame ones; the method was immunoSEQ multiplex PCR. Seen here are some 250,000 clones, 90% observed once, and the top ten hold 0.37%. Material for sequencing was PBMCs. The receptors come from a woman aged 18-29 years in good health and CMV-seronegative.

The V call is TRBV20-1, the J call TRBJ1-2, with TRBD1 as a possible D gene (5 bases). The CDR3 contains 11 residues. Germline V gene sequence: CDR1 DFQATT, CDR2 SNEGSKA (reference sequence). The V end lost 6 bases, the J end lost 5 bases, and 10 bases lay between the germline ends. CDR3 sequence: CSAWGLYGYTF. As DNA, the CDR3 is TGCAGTGCCTGGGGCCTTTATGGCTACACCTTC.

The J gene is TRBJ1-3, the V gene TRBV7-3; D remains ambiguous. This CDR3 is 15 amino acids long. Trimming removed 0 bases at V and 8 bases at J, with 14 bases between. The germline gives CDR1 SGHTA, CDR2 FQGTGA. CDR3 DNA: TGTGCCAGCAGCTTAACCCCGAATAGGAGGGACACCATATATTTT. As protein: CASSLTPNRRDTIYF.

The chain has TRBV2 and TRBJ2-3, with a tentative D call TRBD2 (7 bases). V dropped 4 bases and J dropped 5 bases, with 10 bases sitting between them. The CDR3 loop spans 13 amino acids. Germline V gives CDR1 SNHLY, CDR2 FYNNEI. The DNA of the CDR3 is TGTGCCAGCAGTGGGGAGGGGGGAGATACGCAGTATTTT. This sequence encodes CASSGEGGDTQYF.

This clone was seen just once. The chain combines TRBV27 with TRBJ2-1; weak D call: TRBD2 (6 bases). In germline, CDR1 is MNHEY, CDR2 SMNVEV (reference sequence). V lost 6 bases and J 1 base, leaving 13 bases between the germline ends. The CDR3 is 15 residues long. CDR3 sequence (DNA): TGTGCCAGCAGACCGGGACTTATGTCCTACAATGAGCAGTTCTTC. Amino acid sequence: CASRPGLMSYNEQFF.

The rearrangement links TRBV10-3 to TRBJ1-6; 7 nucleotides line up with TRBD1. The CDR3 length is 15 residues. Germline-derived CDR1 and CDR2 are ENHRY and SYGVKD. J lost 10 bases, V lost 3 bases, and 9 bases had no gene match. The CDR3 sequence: CAISDFDRVGSPLHF. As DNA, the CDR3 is TGTGCCATCAGTGACTTCGACAGGGTTGGCTCACCCCTCCACTTT.

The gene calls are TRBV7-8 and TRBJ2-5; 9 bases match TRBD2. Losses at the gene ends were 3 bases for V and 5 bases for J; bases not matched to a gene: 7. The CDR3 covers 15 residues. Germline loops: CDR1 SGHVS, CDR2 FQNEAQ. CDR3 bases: TGTGCCAGCAGCTTTCTTGCGGGGGGGCCTGAGACCCAGTACTTC. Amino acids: CASSFLAGGPETQYF.

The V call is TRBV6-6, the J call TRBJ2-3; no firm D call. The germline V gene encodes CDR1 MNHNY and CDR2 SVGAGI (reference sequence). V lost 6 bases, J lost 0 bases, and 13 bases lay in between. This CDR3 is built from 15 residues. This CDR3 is CASRYESLSTDTQYF. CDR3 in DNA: TGTGCCAGCAGATACGAGAGCCTTAGCACAGATACGCAGTATTTT.

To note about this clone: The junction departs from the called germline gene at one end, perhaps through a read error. The CDR3 spells CASSRPGLDNEQFF. The CDR3, as DNA: TGTGCTAGCAGCCGCCCCGGACTAGACAATGAGCAGTTCTTC. The J gene is TRBJ2-1, the V gene TRBV7-7, with 7 bases identical to TRBD2. Germline CDR1 SSHAT, CDR2 FNYEAQ (reference sequence). This CDR3 contains 14 residues.

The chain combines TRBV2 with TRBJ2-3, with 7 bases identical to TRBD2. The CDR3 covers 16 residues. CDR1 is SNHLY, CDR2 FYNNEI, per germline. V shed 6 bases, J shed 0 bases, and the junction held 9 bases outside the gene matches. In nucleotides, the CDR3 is TGTGCCAGCAGCCCACCGACTAGCAGTAGCACAGATACGCAGTATTTT. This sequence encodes CASSPPTSSSTDTQYF.

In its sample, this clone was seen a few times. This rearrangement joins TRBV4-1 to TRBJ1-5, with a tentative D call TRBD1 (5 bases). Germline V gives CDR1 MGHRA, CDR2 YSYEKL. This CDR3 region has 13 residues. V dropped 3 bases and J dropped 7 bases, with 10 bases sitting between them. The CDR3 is CASSHIGEQPQHF. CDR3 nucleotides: TGCGCCAGCAGCCATATAGGGGAACAGCCCCAGCATTTT.

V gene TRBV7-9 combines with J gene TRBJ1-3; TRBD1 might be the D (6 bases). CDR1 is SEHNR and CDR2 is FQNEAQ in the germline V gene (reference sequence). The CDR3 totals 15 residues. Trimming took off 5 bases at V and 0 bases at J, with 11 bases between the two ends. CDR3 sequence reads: CASSLSGVSGNTIYF. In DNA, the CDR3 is TGTGCCAGCAGCCTCTCAGGGGTCTCTGGAAACACCATATATTTT.

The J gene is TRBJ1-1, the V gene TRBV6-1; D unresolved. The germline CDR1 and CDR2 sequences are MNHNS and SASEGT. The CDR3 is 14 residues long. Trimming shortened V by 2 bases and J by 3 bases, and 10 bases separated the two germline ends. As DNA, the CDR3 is TGTGCCAGCAGTGAATTTTCAACGGACACTGAAGCTTTCTTT. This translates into CASSEFSTDTEAFF.

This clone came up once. CDR3 DNA sequence: TGCGCCAGCTCTCTTGCAACTAATGAAAAACTGTTTTTT. This gives the protein CASSLATNEKLFF. This chain links TRBV5-1 with TRBJ1-4; D is undetermined. V was cut by 7 bases and J by 0 bases, with 7 bases left in between. Germline assignment: CDR1 SGHRS and CDR2 YFSETQ. This CDR3 has 13 residues.

The CDR3 DNA reads TGTGCCAGCAGCTTAGATAAAAACTATGGCTACACCTTC. Encoded protein: CASSLDKNYGYTF. This chain links TRBV7-2 with TRBJ1-2; D ambiguous. Germline values: CDR1 SGHTA, CDR2 FQGNSA. This CDR3 is built from 13 residues. V dropped 1 base and J dropped 2 bases, with 5 bases sitting between them.

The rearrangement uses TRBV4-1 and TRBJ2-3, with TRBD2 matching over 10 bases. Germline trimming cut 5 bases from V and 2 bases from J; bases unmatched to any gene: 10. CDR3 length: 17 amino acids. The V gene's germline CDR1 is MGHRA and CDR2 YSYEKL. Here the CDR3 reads CASSFRASGGTTDTQYF. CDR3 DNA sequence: TGCGCCAGCAGCTTTAGAGCTAGCGGGGGAACCACAGATACGCAGTATTTT.

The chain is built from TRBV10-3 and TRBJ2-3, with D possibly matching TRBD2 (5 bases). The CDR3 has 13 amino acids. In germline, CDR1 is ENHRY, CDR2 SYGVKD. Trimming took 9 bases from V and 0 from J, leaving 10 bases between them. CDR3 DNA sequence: TGTGCCATTTTGAGCGGCAGCACAGATACGCAGTATTTT. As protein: CAILSGSTDTQYF.

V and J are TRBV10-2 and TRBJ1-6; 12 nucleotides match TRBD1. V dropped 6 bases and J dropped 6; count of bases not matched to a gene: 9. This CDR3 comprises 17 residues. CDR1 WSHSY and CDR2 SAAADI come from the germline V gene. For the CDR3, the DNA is TGCGCCAGCAGCTCCGGGACAGGGGGCTATCGTAATTCACCCCTCCACTTT. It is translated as CASSSGTGGYRNSPLHF.

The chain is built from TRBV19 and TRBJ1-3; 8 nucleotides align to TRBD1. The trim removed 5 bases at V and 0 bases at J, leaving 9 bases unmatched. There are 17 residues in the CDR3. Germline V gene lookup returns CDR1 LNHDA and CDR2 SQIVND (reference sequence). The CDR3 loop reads CASSPHTGQVSGNTIYF. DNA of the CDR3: TGTGCCAGTAGTCCACACACGGGACAGGTCTCTGGAAACACCATATATTTT.